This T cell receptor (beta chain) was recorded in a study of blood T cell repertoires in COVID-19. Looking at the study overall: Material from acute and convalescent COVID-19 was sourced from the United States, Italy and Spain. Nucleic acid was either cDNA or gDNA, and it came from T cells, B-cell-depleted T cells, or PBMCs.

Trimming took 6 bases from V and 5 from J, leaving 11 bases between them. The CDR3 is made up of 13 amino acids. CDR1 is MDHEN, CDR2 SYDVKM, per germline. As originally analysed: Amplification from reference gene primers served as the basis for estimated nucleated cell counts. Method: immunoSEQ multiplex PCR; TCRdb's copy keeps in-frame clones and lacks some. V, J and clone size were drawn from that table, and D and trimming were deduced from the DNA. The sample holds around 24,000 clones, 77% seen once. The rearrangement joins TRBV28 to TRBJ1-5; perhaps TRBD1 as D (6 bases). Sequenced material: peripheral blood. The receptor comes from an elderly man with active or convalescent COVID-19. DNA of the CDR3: TGTGCCAGCAGATCTACAGGGTATCAGCCCCAGCATTTT. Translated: CASRSTGYQPQHF.